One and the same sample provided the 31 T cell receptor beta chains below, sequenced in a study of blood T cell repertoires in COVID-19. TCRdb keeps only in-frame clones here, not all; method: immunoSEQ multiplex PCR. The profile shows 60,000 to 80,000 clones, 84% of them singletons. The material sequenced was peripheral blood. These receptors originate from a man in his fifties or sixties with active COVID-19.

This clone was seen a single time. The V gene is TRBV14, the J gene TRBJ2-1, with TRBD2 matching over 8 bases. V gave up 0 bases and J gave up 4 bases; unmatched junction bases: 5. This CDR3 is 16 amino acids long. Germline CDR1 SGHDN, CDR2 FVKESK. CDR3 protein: CASSQDLGLGYNEQFF. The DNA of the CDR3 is TGTGCCAGCAGCCAAGATCTGGGACTAGGTTACAATGAGCAGTTCTTC.

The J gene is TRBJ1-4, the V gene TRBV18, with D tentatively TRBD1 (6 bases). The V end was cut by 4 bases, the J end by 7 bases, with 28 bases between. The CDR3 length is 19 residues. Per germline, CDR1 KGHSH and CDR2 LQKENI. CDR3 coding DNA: TGTGCCAGCTCACAATATCAAATATCGGACAGTCGTATTGGTGAAAAACTGTTTTTT. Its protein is CASSQYQISDSRIGEKLFF.

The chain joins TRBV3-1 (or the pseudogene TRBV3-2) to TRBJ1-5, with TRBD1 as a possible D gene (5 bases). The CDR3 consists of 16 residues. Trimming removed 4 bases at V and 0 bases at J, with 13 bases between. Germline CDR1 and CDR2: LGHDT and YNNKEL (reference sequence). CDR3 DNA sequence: TGTGCCAGCAGCCGTTCCTTTGGGGCTAGCAATCAGCCCCAGCATTTT. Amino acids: CASSRSFGASNQPQHF.

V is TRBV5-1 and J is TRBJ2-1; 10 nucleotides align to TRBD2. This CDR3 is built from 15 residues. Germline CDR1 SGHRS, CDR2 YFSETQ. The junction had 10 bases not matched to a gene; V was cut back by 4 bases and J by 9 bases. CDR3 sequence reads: CASSSGIAGGIEQFF. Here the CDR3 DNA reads TGCGCCAGCAGCAGCGGAATAGCGGGGGGCATTGAGCAGTTCTTC.

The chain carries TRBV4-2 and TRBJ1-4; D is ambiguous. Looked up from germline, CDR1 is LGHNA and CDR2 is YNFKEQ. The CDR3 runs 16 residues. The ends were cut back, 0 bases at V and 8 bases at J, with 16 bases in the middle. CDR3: CASSQDPGYGREKLFF. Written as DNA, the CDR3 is TGTGCCAGCAGCCAAGATCCGGGGTACGGGAGGGAAAAACTGTTTTTT.

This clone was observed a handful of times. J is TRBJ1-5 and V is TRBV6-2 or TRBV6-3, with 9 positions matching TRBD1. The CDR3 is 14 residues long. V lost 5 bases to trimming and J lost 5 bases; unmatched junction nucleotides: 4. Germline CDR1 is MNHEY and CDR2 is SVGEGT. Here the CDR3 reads CASSRTGADQPQHF. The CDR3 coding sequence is TGTGCCAGCAGTCGGACAGGGGCGGATCAGCCCCAGCATTTT.

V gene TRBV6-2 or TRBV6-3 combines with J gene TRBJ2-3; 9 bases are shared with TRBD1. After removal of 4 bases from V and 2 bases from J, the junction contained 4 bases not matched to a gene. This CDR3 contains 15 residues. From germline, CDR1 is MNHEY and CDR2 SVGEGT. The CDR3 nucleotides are TGTGCCAGCAGTTCTTGGACAGGGGTCACAGATACGCAGTATTTT. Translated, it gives CASSSWTGVTDTQYF.

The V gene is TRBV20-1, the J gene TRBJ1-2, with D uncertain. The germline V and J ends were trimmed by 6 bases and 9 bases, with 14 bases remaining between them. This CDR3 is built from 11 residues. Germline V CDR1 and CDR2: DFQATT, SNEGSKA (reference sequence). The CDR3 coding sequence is TGCAGTGCCGAAGACATGGAACGCTACACCTTC. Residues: CSAEDMERYTF.

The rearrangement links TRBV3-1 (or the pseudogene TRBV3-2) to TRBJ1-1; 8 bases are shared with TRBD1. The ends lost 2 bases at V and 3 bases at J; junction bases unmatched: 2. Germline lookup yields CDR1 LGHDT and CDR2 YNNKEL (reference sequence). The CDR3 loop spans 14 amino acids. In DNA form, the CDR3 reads TGTGCCAGCAGCCAAACAGGGGGGGACACTGAAGCTTTCTTT. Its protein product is CASSQTGGDTEAFF.

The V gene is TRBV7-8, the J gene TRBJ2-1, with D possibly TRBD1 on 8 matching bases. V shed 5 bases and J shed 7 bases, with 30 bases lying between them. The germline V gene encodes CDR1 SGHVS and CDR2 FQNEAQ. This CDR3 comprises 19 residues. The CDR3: CASSTPRTGRAGRRNEQFF. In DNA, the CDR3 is TGTGCCAGCAGCACCCCCCGGACAGGGAGGGCGGGACGGAGGAATGAGCAGTTCTTC.

The CDR3 protein is CASTAGSGTGELFF. The CDR3 nucleotides are TGTGCCAGCACCGCGGGGTCGGGCACCGGGGAGCTGTTTTTT. The chain joins TRBV7-9 to TRBJ2-2; D might be TRBD2 (6 bases). This CDR3 spans 14 amino acids. Germline lookup yields CDR1 SEHNR and CDR2 FQNEAQ (reference sequence). V was shortened by 7 bases and J by 4 bases, with 13 bases between the two germline ends.

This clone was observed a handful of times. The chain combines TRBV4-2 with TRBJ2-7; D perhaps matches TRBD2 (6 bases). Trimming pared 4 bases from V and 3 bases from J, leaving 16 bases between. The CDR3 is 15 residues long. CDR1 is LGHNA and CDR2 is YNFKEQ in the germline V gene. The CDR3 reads CASSPMGGSGYEQYF. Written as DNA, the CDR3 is TGTGCCAGCAGCCCAATGGGAGGTTCGGGCTACGAGCAGTACTTC.

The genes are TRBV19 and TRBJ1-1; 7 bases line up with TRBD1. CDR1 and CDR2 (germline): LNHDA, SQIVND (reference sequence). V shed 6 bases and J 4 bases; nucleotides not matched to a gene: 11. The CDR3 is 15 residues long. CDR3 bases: TGTGCCAGTAGCCGGAGGGGGCCTGGGGGCACTGAAGCTTTCTTT. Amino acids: CASSRRGPGGTEAFF.

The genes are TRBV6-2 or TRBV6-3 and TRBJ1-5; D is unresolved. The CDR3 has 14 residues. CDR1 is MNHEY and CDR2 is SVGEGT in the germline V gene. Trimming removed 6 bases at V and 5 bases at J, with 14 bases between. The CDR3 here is CASSVGSKDQPQHF. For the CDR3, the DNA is TGTGCCAGCAGCGTCGGTTCTAAAGATCAGCCCCAGCATTTT.

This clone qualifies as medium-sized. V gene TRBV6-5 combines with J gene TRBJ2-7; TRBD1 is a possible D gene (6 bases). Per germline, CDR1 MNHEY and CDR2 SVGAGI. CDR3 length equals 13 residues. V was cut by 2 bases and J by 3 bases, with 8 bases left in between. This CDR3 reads CASSYGGHYEQYF. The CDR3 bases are TGTGCCAGCAGTTACGGGGGACACTACGAGCAGTACTTC.

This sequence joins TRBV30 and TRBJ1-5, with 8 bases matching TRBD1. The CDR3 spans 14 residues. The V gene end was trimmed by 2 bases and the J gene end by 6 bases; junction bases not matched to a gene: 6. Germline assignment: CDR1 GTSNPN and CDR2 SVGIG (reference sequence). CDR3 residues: CAWSPGTGGQPQHF. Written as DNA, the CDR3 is TGTGCCTGGAGTCCCGGGACAGGAGGTCAGCCCCAGCATTTT. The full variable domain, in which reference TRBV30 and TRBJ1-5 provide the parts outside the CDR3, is SQTIHQWPATLVQPVGSPLSLECTVEGTSNPNLYWYRQAAGRGLQLLFYSVGIGQISSEVPQNLSASRPQDRQFILSSKKLLLSDSGFYLCAWSPGTGGQPQHFGDGTRLSIL.

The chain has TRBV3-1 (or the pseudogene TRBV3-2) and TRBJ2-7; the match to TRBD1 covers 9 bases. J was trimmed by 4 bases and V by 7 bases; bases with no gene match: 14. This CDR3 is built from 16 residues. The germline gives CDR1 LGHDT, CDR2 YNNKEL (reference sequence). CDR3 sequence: CASTGGTGQGKYEQYF. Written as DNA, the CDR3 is TGTGCCAGCACCGGGGGGACGGGACAGGGAAAGTACGAGCAGTACTTC.

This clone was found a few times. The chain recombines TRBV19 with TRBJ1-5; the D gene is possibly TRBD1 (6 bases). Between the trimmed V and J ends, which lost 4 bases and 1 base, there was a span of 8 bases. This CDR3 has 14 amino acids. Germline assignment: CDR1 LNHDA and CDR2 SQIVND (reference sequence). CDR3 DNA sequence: TGTGCCAGTAGTACGGGACAAAGCAATCAGCCCCAGCATTTT. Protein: CASSTGQSNQPQHF.

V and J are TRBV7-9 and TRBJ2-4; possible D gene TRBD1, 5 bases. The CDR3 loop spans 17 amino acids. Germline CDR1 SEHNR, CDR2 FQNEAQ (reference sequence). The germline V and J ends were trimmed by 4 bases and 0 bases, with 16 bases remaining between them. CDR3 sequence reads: CASSSTREHLAKNIQYF. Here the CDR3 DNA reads TGTGCCAGCAGCTCAACCAGGGAACATCTAGCCAAAAACATTCAGTACTTC.

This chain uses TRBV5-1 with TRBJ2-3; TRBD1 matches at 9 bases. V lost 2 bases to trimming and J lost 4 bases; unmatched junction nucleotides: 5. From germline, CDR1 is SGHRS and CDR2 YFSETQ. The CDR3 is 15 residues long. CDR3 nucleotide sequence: TGCGCCAGCAGCTTCCGGGACAGGGAGGCAGATACGCAGTATTTT. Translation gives CASSFRDREADTQYF.

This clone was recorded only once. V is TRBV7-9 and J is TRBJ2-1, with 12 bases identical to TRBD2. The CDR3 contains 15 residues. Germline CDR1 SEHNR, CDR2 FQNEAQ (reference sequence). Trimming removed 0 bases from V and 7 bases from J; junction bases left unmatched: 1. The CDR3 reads CASSLAGTSGNEQFF. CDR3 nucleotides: TGTGCCAGCAGCTTAGCCGGGACTAGCGGGAATGAGCAGTTCTTC.

DNA of the CDR3: TGTGCCAGCAGTTACTCGGAGTATCAGCCCCAGCATTTT. Protein product: CASSYSEYQPQHF. The chain links TRBV6-5 to TRBJ1-5; D not certain. V shed 0 bases and J shed 5 bases, with 5 bases lying between them. Germline V lookup: CDR1 MNHEY, CDR2 SVGAGI. This CDR3 region has 13 residues.

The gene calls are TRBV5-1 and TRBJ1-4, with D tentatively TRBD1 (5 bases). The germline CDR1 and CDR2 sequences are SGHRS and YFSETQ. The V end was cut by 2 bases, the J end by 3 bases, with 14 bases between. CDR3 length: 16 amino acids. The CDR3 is CASSLGAQAANEKLFF. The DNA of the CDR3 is TGCGCCAGCAGCTTAGGGGCGCAGGCGGCTAATGAAAAACTGTTTTTT. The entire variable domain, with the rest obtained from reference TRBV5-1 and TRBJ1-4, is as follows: KAGVTQTPRYLIKTRGQQVTLSCSPISGHRSVSWYQQTPGQGLQFLFEYFSETQRNKGNFPGRFSGRQFSNSRSEMNVSTLELGDSALYLCASSLGAQAANEKLFFGSGTQLSVL.

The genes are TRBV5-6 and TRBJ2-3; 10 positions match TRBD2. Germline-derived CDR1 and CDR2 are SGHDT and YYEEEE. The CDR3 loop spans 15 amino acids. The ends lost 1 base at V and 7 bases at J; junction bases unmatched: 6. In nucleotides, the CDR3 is TGTGCCAGCAGCTTGCGGACTAGCGGCTGGAATACGCAGTATTTT. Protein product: CASSLRTSGWNTQYF.

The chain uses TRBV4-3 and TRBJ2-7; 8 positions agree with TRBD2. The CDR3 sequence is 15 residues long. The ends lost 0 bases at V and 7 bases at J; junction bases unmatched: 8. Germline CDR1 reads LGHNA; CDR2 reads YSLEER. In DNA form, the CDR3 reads TGCGCCAGCAGCCAAGAGGGGACTAGAATGAGTGAGCAGTACTTC. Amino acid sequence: CASSQEGTRMSEQYF.

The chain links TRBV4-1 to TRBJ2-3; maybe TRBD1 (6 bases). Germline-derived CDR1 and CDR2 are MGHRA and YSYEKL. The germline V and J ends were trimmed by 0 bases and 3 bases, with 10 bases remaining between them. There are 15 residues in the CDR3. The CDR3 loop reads CASSQDGTITDTQYF. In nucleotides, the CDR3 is TGCGCCAGCAGCCAAGATGGGACAATTACAGATACGCAGTATTTT.

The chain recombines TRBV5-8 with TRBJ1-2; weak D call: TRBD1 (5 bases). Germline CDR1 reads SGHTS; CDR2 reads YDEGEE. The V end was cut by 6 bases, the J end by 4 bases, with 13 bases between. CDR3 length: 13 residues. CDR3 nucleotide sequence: TGTGCCAGCACCCCGGGGGGACCCTATGGCTACACCTTC. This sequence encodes CASTPGGPYGYTF.

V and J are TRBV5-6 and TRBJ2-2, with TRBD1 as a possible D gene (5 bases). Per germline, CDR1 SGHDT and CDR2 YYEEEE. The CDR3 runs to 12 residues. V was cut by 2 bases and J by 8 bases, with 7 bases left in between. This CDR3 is CASSFRVGELFF. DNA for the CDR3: TGTGCCAGCAGCTTCAGGGTTGGGGAGCTGTTTTTT.

The CDR3 DNA follows: TGTGCCATCAGAGCCCTGGGGGTCGGGGGACCGGATACGCAGTATTTT. Protein product: CAIRALGVGGPDTQYF. The rearrangement joins TRBV10-3 to TRBJ2-3; TRBD2 is a possible D gene (6 bases). Germline loops: CDR1 ENHRY, CDR2 SYGVKD. Between the trimmed V and J ends, which lost 6 bases and 6 bases, there was a span of 22 bases. This CDR3 has 16 amino acids.

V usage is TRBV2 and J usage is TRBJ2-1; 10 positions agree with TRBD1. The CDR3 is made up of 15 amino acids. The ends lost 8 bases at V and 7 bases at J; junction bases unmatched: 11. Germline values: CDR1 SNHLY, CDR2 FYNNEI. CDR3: CASCPQTGGMNEQFF. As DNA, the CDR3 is TGTGCCAGCTGTCCCCAGACAGGGGGCATGAATGAGCAGTTCTTC.

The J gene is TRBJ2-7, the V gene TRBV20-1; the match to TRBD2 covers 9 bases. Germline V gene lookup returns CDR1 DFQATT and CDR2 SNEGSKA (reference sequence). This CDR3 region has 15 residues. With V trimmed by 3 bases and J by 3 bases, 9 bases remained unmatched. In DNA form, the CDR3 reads TGCAGTGCTAGTCGTACTAGCGGGTGGGTCTACGAGCAGTACTTC. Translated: CSASRTSGWVYEQYF.